This section outlines one T cell receptor (beta chain) sequence together with its context. These data are taken from a study of blood T cell repertoires in COVID-19. Whole-study context: Samples of COVID-19 (acute and convalescent) were obtained from the United States, Italy and Spain.

Enrolment of Seattle patients took place during active infection, and they were followed longitudinally. As processed by the authors: For nucleated cells, counts were estimated from reference gene primer amplification. The protocol was immunoSEQ multiplex PCR, while the TCRdb copy is restricted to in-frame clones and leaves out a portion. V and J calls and clone size are given by that table; D and trimming were obtained from the DNA. Among under 200,000 clones listed, more than 75% were seen once. CDR1 and CDR2 from the germline V gene are LNHDA and SQIVND (reference sequence). V trimming: 11 bases; J trimming: 2 bases; junction bases outside the gene matches: 7. This CDR3 has 13 amino acids.

The sequenced material came from peripheral blood. This receptor was obtained from a woman between 45 and 65 years old with COVID-19, enrolled during active disease. V usage is TRBV19 and J usage is TRBJ2-3; 7 bases align to TRBD2. The CDR3 DNA follows: TGTGCCGGGGGGGTTAGGAACACAGATACGCAGTATTTT. Amino acids: CAGGVRNTDTQYF.